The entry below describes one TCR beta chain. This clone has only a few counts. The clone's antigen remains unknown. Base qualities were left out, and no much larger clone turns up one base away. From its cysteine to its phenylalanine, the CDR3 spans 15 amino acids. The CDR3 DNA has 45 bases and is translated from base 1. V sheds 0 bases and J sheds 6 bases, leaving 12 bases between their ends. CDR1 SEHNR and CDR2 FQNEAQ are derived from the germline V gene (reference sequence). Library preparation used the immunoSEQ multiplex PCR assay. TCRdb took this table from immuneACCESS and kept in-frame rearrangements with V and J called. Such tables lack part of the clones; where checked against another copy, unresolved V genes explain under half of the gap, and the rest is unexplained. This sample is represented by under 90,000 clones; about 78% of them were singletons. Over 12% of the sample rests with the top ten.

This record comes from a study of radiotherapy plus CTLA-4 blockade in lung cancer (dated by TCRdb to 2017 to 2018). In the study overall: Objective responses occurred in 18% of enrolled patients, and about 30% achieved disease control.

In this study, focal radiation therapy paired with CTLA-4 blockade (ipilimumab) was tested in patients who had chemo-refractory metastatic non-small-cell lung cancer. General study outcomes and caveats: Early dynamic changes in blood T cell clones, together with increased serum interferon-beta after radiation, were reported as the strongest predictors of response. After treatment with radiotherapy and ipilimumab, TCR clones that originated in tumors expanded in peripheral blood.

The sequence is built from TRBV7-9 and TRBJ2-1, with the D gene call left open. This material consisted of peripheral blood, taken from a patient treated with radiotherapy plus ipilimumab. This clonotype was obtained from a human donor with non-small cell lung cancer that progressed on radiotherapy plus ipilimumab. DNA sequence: TGTGCCAGCAGCTTAGCCCCCCGGCGCTCCAATGAGCAGTTCTTC. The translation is CASSLAPRRSNEQFF.